This T cell receptor (beta chain) stems from a study of tumor and adjacent non-tumor tissue in lung cancer. This sample's RNA came from whole unsorted tissue. The library came from three nested PCR rounds adapted from ARM-PCR protocols. TCRdb recomputed calls from the multiplex PCR reads with MiXCR, one row per CDR3 protein. This sample yields over 110,000 distinct CDR3 sequences, of which roughly 70% are seen a single time; 18% belongs to the top ten. The TCR sequence derives from a man aged 55 to 70 with small cell lung cancer. Sequencing was carried out using lung tumor tissue.

The CDR3 loop is CSAMVGTPGRLSSYNEQFF. In nucleotides, the CDR3 is TGCAGTGCTATGGTTGGGACCCCCGGCCGACTGAGCTCCTACAATGAGCAGTTCTTC. The V gene is TRBV20-1, the J gene TRBJ2-1; D assignment may be TRBD1 or TRBD2 (5 bases each). Trimming removed 4 bases at V and 0 bases at J, with 25 bases between. CDR3 size: 19 residues. Germline values: CDR1 DFQATT, CDR2 SNEGSKA (reference sequence).